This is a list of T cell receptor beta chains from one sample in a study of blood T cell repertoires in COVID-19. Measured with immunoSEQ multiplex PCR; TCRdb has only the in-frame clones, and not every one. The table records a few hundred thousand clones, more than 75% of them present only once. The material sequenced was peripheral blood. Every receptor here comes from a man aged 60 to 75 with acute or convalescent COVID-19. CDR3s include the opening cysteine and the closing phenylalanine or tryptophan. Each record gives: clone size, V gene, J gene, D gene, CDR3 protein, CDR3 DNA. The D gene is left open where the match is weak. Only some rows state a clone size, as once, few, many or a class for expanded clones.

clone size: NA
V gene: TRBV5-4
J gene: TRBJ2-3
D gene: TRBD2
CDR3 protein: CASTTPLGTSGGSTDTQYF
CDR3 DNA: TGTGCCAGCACGACGCCCCTCGGCACTAGCGGGGGGAGCACAGATACGCAGTATTTT

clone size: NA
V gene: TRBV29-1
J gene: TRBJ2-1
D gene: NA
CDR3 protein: CSVLGTGWNEQFF
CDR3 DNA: TGCAGCGTTCTAGGAACAGGATGGAATGAGCAGTTCTTC

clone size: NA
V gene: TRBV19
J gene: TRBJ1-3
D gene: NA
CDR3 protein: CASSIERTGMRSGNTIYF
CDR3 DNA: TGTGCCAGTAGTATAGAAAGGACTGGCATGCGCTCTGGAAACACCATATATTTT

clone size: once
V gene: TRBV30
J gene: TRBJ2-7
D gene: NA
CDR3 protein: CAWEGGQPLYEQYF
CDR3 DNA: TGTGCCTGGGAAGGTGGACAGCCGCTCTACGAGCAGTACTTC

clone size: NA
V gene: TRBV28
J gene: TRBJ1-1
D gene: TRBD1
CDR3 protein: CASSLRQGYTEAFF
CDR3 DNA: TGTGCCAGCAGTTTGCGACAGGGGTACACTGAAGCTTTCTTT

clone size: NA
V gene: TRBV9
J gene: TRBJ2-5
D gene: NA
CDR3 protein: CASSPQDQGETQYF
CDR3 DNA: TGTGCCAGCAGCCCCCAGGACCAGGGGGAGACCCAGTACTTC

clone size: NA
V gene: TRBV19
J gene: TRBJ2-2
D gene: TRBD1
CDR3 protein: CASKARGSRNTGELFF
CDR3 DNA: TGTGCCAGTAAGGCCAGGGGGTCACGGAACACCGGGGAGCTGTTTTTT

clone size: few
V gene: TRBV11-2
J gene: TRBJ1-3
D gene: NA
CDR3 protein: CASSLGVFGEGGNTIYF
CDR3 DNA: TGTGCCAGCAGCTTAGGGGTCTTCGGGGAAGGTGGAAACACCATATATTTT

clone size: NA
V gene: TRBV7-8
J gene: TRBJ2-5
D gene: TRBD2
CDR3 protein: CASSLALAGARRETQYF
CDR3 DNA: TGTGCCAGCAGCTTAGCGCTAGCGGGGGCCCGAAGGGAGACCCAGTACTTC

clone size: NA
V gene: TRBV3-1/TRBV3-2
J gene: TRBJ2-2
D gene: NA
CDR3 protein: CASSQEGDSRGTGELFF
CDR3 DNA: TGTGCCAGCAGCCAAGAAGGAGACAGCAGAGGCACCGGGGAGCTGTTTTTT

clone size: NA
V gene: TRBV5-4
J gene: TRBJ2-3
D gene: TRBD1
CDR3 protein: CASSIPGQKSTDTQYF
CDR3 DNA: TGTGCCAGCAGCATACCGGGACAGAAAAGTACAGATACGCAGTATTTT

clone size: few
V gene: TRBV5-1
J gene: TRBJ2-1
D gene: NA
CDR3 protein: CASSLNAGLGEQFF
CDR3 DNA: TGCGCCAGCAGCTTGAACGCAGGGTTGGGTGAGCAGTTCTTC

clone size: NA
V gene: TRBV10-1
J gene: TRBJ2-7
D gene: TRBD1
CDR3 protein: CASQTGSSYEQYF
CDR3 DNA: TGCGCCAGCCAGACAGGGTCCTCCTACGAGCAGTACTTC

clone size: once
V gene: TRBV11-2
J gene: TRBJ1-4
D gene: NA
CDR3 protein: CASSPQGLTNEKLFF
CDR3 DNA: TGTGCCAGCAGCCCGCAGGGGTTGACTAATGAAAAACTGTTTTTT

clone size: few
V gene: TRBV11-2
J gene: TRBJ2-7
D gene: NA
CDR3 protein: CASSLLGDEQYF
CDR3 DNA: TGTGCCAGCAGCTTACTAGGGGATGAGCAGTACTTC

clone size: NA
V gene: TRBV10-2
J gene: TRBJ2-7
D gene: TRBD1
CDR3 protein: CASTPDRLYEQYF
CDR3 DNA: TGCGCCAGCACCCCGGACAGGCTATACGAGCAGTACTTC

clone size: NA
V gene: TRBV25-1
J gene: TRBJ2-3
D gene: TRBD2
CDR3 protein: CASSVPGGAVDTQYF
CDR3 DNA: TGTGCCAGCAGTGTTCCCGGGGGGGCCGTGGACACGCAGTATTTT

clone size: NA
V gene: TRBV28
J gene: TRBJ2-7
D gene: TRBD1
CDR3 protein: CANSGTGSVEQYF
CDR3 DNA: TGTGCCAACTCCGGGACAGGGTCTGTCGAGCAGTACTTC

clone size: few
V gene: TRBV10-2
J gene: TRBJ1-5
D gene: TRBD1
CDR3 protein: CASSGTGQQNQPQHF
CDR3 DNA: TGCGCCAGCAGTGGAACGGGACAGCAAAATCAGCCCCAGCATTTT

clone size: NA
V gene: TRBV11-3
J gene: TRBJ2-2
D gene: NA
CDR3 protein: CASSGTRDTGELFF
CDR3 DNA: TGTGCCAGCAGCGGCACGCGGGACACCGGGGAGCTGTTTTTT

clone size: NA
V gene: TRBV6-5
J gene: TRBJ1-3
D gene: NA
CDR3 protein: CASRKSGRVGNTIYF
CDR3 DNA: TGTGCCAGCCGAAAATCGGGCAGGGTAGGAAACACCATATATTTT

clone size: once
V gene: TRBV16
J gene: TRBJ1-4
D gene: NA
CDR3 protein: CASSQGQGGEKLFF
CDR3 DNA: TGTGCCAGCAGCCAAGGGCAGGGAGGTGAAAAACTGTTTTTT